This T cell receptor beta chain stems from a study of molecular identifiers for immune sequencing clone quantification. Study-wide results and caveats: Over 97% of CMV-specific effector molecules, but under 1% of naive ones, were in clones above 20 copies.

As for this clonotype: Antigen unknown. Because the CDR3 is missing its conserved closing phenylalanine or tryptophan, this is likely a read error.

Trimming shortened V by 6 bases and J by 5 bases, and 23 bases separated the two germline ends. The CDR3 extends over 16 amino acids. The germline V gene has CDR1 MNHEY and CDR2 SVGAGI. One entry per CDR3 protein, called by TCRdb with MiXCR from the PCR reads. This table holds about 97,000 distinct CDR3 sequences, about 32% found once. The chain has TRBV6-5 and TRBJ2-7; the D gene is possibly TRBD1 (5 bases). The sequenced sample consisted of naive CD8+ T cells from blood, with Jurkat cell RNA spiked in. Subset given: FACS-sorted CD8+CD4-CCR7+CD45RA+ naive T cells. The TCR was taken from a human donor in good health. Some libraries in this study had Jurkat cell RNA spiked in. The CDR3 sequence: CASSRQHQGLTNEQYI. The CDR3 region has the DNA TGTGCCAGCAGCCGACAACACCAGGGATTAACCAACGAGCAGTACATC.